The TCR beta chain described here comes from a study of cytomegalovirus exposure and HLA in healthy donors (dated by TCRdb to about 2017). About the full investigation: An earlier analysis of roughly 570 of the donors reported approximately 300 Gb of sequence data and about 120 million unique TCR beta sequences obtained from 180 million or so T cells. Approximately 310 gigabases of sequencing data and around 80 million unique TCR sequences made up an early release that covered several hundred HLA-typed donors. The genetic ancestry cluster associated with self-reported Caucasian donors included 81% of the roughly 360 genotyped donors. The study was designed to test whether signatures of past pathogen exposure could be identified by cataloging public T cell receptors. The T cell repertoires of 666 subjects were profiled by immunosequencing and related to cytomegalovirus serostatus. Besides the first cohort of roughly 700 subjects, a separate validation cohort made up of over a hundred different subjects was used. The study combined high-throughput TCR immunosequencing, statistical association of individual TCRs with disease status, and machine learning to predict cytomegalovirus infection status. In a later analysis, previously published TCR beta repertoires from 500 to 750 donors were re-analyzed and high-resolution HLA genotyping was added so that TCR occurrence patterns could be studied. Rather than using new phenotypic data, the later analysis identified candidate immune exposures from TCR beta sequences and from how often those sequences occurred across donors. In an earlier analysis of 587 of the donors, high-throughput TCR beta sequencing was used to judge whether each TCR beta V gene segment behaved as functional or pseudogenic. Donor age, sex, ethnicity and CMV serostatus were compiled together with the repertoire data. A later genetic analysis used genome-wide SNP genotypes for 398 of the 666 donors, treating that subset as a discovery cohort. All discovery cohort repertoires had been generated using a single sequencing platform. Class I and class II HLA loci were covered by the typing at four-digit resolution. The number of donors typed differed by locus, with roughly 620-630 for A, B, C, DRB1 and DQB1, over 500 for DQA1, 600 to 610 for DPA1, and 472 for DPB1. Four to six DR-DQ haplotypes were handled as single units for association and clustering, since linkage in the cohort was strong. Across approximately 400 genotyped donors of the cohort, an average of about 240,000 unique TCR beta nucleotide sequences per donor were sequenced, and approximately 17% of those sequences were non-productive. What the study reported, not specific to this receptor: An association between a missense DCLRE1C variant and V-gene and J-gene trimming of TCR beta chains was found in a later genetic analysis and replicated in an independent cohort. A further reported finding was that TCR beta sequences accurately predicted the HLA-A and HLA-B alleles for most subjects in the first cohort. In an earlier analysis of some 550 of the donors, most TCR beta V segments were observed in productive rearrangements about 90% or about 30% of the time, broadly matching IMGT annotations. At a false discovery rate of 0.05, a later analysis linked 16,951 TCR beta sequences to specific HLA alleles. A cluster of highly shared sequence variants was judged likely to be a technical artifact of the sequencing pipeline. A total of fewer than 200 TCR beta chains were listed by the study as associated with cytomegalovirus. According to a later analysis, parvovirus B19, influenza, CMV and Epstein-Barr virus appeared linked to several top co-occurrence clusters. When HLA alleles, especially DR and DQ, strongly co-occurred, TCR associations were difficult to assign to individual alleles. Because HLA typing was unavailable for some donors at each locus, only the typed subset was used in association tests. Because counts were too low, roughly 18 rarely observed V segments, including chromosome 9 orphons, were left out of the earlier analysis of several hundred of the donors. In a later genetic analysis, fewer N-insertions in productive TCRs were reported among donors in an Asian-associated ancestry cluster than the roughly 700-donor mean. The only immune exposure information available for the cohort was CMV serostatus. In this cohort, only TCR beta chains were sequenced, and detectable features were limited by the absence of alpha or paired-chain data. In vitro tests confirmed that a few of the cytomegalovirus-associated TCR beta chains recognize cytomegalovirus antigens. The classifier was reported to diagnose cytomegalovirus status with high specificity and sensitivity in both the original and validation cohorts. Presence/absence analyses assumed roughly uniform sequencing depth across donors, an assumption that may not hold. In a later analysis, TCR association rates were found to vary across HLA loci, with the most associated TCRs seen for DRB1 alleles and the fewest for HLA-C alleles. A later analysis found that HLA-associated TCR beta chains were more clonally expanded and had lower generation probabilities than equally common non-associated chains. While some public TCRs were present in many individuals, most TCR sequences turned up only very rarely across donors. It was suggested by the authors that the approach could potentially be generalized to other disease states and immunological phenotypes. Linkage disequilibrium might explain the correlated functional status among segregating V segments, but an unknown experimental factor could not be excluded. A later analysis found that most CMV-associated TCR beta chains appeared HLA-restricted, with HLA associations seemingly driven largely by CMV exposure. Some IMGT-functional V segments, including TRBV6-2 and TRBV6-3, could not be distinguished by the 87-base-pair reads and were therefore excluded.

Notes on this clone: Which antigen it targets is not known. The record has no base qualities; no much larger clone is one base away.

The receptor library was made with the immunoSEQ multiplex PCR assay. For the multiplex PCR, a mixture combining 60 forward primers for TCR Vbeta segments and 13 reverse primers for TCR Jbeta segments was used. A multiplex PCR assay on genomic DNA amplified the CDR3 region of rearranged TCR beta genes. On the Illumina HiSeq System, the amplified TCR beta libraries were sequenced as 87-base-pair reads. Per the original workflow: A later analysis tallied 70 million to 100 million unique TCR beta chains across the 610 or so repertoires, and approximately 9.9 million of those chains were shared by two or more donors. A nearest-neighbor algorithm error-corrected the raw reads and collapsed the reads into unique sequences, merging closely related sequences to remove PCR and sequencing errors. CDR3 sequences were aligned to IMGT reference sequences to assign V, D and J gene segments. For a sequence to be retained, a match of at least six nucleotides was required to both a V gene segment and a J gene segment. Rearrangements were classified as productive when the CDR3 lacked stop codons and remained in frame with V and J, and all other rearrangements were classified as non-productive. CDR3 was defined by IMGT convention, running from the second conserved V-encoded cysteine to the conserved J-encoded phenylalanine. The earlier analysis of about 500 of the donors excluded sequences that lacked an unambiguous match to a single V gene segment. An earlier analysis of approximately 590 of the donors classified V segments as functional when productive rearrangements were above 56.7% and as segregating when the standard deviation between donors was above 5%. A statistical classification framework was developed to diagnose cytomegalovirus status using the catalog of TCR beta chain sequences. A later analysis assigned V and J genes by comparing TCR nucleotide sequences with IMGT/GENE-DB human TR gene sequences. Using the TCRdist pipeline, a later analysis assigned CDR3 sequences along with most-parsimonious VDJ recombination scenarios. In a later analysis, each TCR beta chain was defined by its CDR3 amino acid sequence together with its V-gene family, and reads without a unique V-gene family were excluded. In a later analysis, 450 to 600 highly shared, low-generation-probability nucleotide sequences were removed to address suspected cross-contamination and a sequencing artifact. For each public chain, a later analysis derived a clonal expansion index from normalized ranks of inferred template counts within each repertoire. In a later analysis, generation probabilities were computed using a VDJ recombination model fitted to out-of-frame rearrangements, and the results were checked against IGoR. A later analysis scored TCR-TCR, TCR-HLA and TCR-CMV co-occurrence with hypergeometric tests, applying a repertoire-size bias correction to TCR pairs. To estimate false discovery rates, a later analysis permuted the HLA or CMV assignments 20 times. In a later analysis, co-occurring TCRs were grouped using DBSCAN, and TCRdist sequence similarity was added for clustering within HLA-allele-positive subsets. For co-occurrence clustering, repertoires with fewer than 30,000 or more than 120,000 public chains were excluded, along with roughly 5 repertoires with anomalous nucleotide sharing. TCRdb stores this immuneACCESS table with in-frame sequences only. Part of the clones is absent; in the studies checked, under half of the shortfall reflects unresolved V genes, and no reason is known for the rest. V, J and clone size reflect that table, while D and trimming were determined from the DNA. The sample table records some 160,000 clones; roughly 80% of these occur just once. More than 7% of the sample comes from the top ten.

The cohort comprised fewer than 750 healthy bone marrow donors. At the time of sampling, all cohort members were nominally healthy, though unrecorded immune exposures were likely present. The donor was CMV seropositive and was included in the group of 300 or so seropositive cohort members. Every donor gave a peripheral blood sample, and the peripheral blood mononuclear cells from that sample were used for TCR beta sequencing. Genomic DNA was extracted from the blood cell samples with the Qiagen DNeasy Blood Extraction Kit. Including cysteine and phenylalanine, the CDR3 has 13 amino acids. CDR3 DNA is the only sequence kept; it has 39 bases, read in frame from the first base.

The chain employs TRBV21-1 and TRBJ1-1; the tabulated D call, TRBD1, remains unverified against the DNA. TRBV21-1 corresponds to a pseudogene. The sequence came from a male donor in good health and CMV-seropositive. The sample comprised PBMCs. The CDR3 in this case is CASSIQGDTEAFF. The DNA reads TGTGCCAGCAGCATACAGGGGGACACTGAAGCTTTCTTT.